These 5 T cell receptor beta chains share one sample of origin, sequenced in a study of T cell responses to AZD1222 COVID-19 vaccine. Using immunoSEQ multiplex PCR, the repertoire was profiled, and TCRdb retains in-frame clones only, with some absent. The sample has about 150,000 clones, approximately 88% seen once. Source: peripheral blood, taken on day 0 of AZD1222 vaccination. These receptor sequences come from an adult in good health.

In this sample, this clone turned up a few times. The V gene is TRBV4-2, the J gene TRBJ1-1; 7 nucleotides line up with TRBD1. The CDR3 runs to 17 residues. Germline CDR1 LGHNA, CDR2 YNFKEQ. J was trimmed by 2 bases and V by 4 bases; bases with no gene match: 13. The CDR3, as DNA: TGTGCCAGCAGCCCTGCCTCCGAGGGACAGACAAACACTGAAGCTTTCTTT. It yields the protein CASSPASEGQTNTEAFF.

This chain uses TRBV2 with TRBJ2-1, with 7 bases lining up with TRBD1. Germline CDR1 SNHLY, CDR2 FYNNEI. Unmatched junction bases numbered 19, after V lost 10 bases and J lost 13 bases. The CDR3 contains 14 residues. CDR3 amino acids: CATSEGAARSKQFF. In nucleotides, the CDR3 is TGTGCCACCTCAGAGGGGGCGGCGCGGTCTAAACAGTTCTTC.

This sequence joins TRBV19 and TRBJ1-3; 9 bases are a match to TRBD1. This CDR3 is built from 13 residues. The germline V gene has CDR1 LNHDA and CDR2 SQIVND (reference sequence). CDR3 in DNA: TGTGCGGGGATGGACAGGGGACGAAACACCATATATTTT. Its translation: CAGMDRGRNTIYF.

The rearrangement uses TRBV6-5 and TRBJ2-7, with 9 bases fitting TRBD1. V shed 5 bases and J 4 bases; nucleotides not matched to a gene: 6. Looked up from germline, CDR1 is MNHEY and CDR2 is SVGAGI. The CDR3 is made up of 14 amino acids. CDR3 sequence: CASSPGTGRYEQYF. The CDR3 DNA is TGTGCCAGCAGTCCCGGGACAGGGAGGTACGAGCAGTACTTC.

The genes are TRBV7-2 and TRBJ2-1, with 11 positions matching TRBD2. The CDR3 loop spans 18 amino acids. The trim removed 9 bases at V and 2 bases at J, leaving 15 bases unmatched. CDR1 is SGHTA, CDR2 FQGNSA, per germline. The CDR3 DNA follows: TGTGCCAGACCCCCGGGACTAGCGGCCCTCGGTCCCTACAATGAGCAGTTCTTC. Protein sequence: CARPPGLAALGPYNEQFF.